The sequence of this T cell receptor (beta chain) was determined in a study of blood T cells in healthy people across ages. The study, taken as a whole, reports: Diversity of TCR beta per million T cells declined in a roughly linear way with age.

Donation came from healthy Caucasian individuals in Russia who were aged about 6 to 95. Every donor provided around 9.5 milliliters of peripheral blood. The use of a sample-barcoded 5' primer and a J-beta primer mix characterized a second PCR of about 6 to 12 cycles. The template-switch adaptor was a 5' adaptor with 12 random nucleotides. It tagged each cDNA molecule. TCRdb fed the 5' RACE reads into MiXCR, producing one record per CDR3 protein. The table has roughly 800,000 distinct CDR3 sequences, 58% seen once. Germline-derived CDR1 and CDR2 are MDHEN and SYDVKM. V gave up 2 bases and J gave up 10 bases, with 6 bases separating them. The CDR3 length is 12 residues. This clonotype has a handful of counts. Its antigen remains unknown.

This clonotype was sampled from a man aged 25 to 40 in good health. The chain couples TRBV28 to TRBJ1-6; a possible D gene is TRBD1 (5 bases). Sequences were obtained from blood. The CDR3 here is CASSLQGSPLHF. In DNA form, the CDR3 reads TGTGCCAGCAGTTTACAGGGCTCACCCCTCCACTTT.